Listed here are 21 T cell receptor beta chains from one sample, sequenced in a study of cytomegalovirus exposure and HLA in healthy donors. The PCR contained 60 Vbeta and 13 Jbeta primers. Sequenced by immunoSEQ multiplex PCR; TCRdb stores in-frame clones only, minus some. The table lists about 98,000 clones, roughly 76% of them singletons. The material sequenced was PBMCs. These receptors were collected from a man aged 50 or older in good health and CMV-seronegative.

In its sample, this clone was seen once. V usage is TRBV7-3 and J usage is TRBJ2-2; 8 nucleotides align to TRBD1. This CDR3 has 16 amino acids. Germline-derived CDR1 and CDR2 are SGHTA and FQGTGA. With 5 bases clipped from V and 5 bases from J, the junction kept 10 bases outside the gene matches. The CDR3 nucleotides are TGTGCCAGCAGCCCCTGGACAGGGAGAGGTACCGGGGAGCTGTTTTTT. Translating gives CASSPWTGRGTGELFF. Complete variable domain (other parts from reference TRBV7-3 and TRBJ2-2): GAGVSQTPSNKVTEKGKYVELRCDPISGHTALYWYRQSLGQGPEFLIYFQGTGAADDSGLPNDRFFAVRPEGSVSTLKIQRTERGDSAVYLCASSPWTGRGTGELFFGEGSRLTVL.

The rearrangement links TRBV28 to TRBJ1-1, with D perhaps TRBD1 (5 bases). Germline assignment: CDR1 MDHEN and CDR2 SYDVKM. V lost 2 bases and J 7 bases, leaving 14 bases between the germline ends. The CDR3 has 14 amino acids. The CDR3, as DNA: TGTGCCAGCAGTTTAATCGGACACTCTATTGAAGCTTTCTTT. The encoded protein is CASSLIGHSIEAFF.

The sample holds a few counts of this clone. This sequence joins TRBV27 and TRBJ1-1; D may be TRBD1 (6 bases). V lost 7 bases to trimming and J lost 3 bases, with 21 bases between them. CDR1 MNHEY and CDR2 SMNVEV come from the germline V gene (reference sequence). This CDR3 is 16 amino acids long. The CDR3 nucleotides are TGTGCCAGCACTGGAGAGGGCAGGGGCAGATACACTGAAGCTTTCTTT. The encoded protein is CASTGEGRGRYTEAFF.

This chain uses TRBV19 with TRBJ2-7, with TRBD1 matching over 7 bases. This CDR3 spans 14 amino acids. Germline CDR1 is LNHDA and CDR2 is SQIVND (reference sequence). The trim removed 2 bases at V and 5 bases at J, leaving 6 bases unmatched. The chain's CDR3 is CASSIRTGGHEQYF. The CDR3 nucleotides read TGTGCCAGTAGTATACGGACAGGTGGTCACGAGCAGTACTTC.

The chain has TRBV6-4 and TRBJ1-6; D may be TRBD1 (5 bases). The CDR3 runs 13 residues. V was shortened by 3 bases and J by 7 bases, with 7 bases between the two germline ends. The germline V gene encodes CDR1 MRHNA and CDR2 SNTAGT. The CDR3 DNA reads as TGTGCCAGCAGTGAAACAGGAAATTCACCCCTCCACTTT. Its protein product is CASSETGNSPLHF.

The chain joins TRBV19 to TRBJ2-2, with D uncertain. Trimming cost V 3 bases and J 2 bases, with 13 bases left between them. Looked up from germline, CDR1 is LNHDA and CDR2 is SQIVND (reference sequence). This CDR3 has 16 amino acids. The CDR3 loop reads CASSIARRRNTGELFF. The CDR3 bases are TGTGCCAGTAGTATTGCCCGCAGAAGAAACACCGGGGAGCTGTTTTTT.

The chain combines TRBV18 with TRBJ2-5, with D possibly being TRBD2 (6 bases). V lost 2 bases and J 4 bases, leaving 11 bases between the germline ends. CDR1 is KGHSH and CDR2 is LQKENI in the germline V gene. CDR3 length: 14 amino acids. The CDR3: CASSPLEGGETQYF. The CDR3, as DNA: TGTGCCAGCTCACCATTGGAGGGAGGAGAGACCCAGTACTTC.

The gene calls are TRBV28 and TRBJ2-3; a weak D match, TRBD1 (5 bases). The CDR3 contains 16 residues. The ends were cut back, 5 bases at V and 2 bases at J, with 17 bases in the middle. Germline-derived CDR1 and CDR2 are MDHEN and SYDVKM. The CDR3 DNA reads TGTGCCAGCAGTCTCTGGGGTGGGGCTGACACAGATACGCAGTATTTT. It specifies CASSLWGGADTDTQYF.

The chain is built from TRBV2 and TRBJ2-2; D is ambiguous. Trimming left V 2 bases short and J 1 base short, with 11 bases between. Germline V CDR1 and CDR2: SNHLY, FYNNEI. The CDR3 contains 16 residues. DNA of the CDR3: TGTGCCAGCAGTGAACTGGGCAGGATGAACACCGGGGAGCTGTTTTTT. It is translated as CASSELGRMNTGELFF.

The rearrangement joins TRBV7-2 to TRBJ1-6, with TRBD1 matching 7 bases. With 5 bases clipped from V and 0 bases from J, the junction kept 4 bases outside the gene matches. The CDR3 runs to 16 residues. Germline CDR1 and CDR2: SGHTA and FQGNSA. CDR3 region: CASSPRQGSYNSPLHF. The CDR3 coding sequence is TGTGCCAGCAGCCCCCGACAGGGCTCCTATAATTCACCCCTCCACTTT.

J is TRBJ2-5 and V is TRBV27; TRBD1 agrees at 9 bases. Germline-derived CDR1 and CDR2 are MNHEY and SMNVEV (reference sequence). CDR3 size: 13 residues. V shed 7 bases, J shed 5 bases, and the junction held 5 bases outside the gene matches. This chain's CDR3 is CASIDRGMETQYF. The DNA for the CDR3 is TGTGCCAGCATAGACAGGGGGATGGAGACCCAGTACTTC.

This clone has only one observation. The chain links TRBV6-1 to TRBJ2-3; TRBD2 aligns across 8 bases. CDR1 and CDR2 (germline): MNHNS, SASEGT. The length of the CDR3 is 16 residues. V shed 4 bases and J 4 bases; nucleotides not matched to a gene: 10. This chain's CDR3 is CASSGGVAGRPDTQYF. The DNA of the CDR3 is TGTGCCAGCAGTGGTGGGGTAGCGGGACGACCAGATACGCAGTATTTT.

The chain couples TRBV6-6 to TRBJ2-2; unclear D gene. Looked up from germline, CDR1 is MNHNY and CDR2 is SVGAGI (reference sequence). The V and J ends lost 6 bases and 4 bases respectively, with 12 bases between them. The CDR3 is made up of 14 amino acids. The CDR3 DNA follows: TGTGCCAGCAGCTCCACGCCCAGCACCGGGGAGCTGTTTTTT. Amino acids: CASSSTPSTGELFF.

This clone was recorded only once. The CDR3 bases are TGTGCCAGCAGTTACTCGACGGGGGGGCTTGGAGATACGCAGTATTTT. This translates into CASSYSTGGLGDTQYF. The chain employs TRBV6-6 and TRBJ2-3, with 8 positions matching TRBD2. Germline V gives CDR1 MNHNY, CDR2 SVGAGI (reference sequence). There are 16 residues in the CDR3. The V segment lost 0 bases and the J segment 5 bases; nucleotides outside the gene matches: 7.

The CDR3 DNA reads TGCGCCAGCAGCCAAGATGGGGCCGTTAATCAGCCCCAGCATTTT. It is translated as CASSQDGAVNQPQHF. V usage is TRBV4-3 and J usage is TRBJ1-5; D may be TRBD1 (5 bases). Per germline, CDR1 LGHNA and CDR2 YSLEER. This CDR3 is 15 amino acids long. The V end was cut by 0 bases, the J end by 4 bases, with 10 bases between.

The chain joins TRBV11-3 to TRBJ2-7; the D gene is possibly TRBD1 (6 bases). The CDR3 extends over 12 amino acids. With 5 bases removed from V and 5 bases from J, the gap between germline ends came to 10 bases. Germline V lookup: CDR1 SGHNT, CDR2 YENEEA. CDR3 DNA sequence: TGTGCCAGCAGCGCCCAGGGGAACGAGCAGTACTTC. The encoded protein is CASSAQGNEQYF.

This chain's CDR3 is CASSLEGQGREAFF. CDR3 nucleotides: TGTGCCAGCAGCTTAGAGGGTCAGGGTCGCGAAGCTTTCTTT. J is TRBJ1-1 and V is TRBV7-9, with D perhaps matching TRBD1 (5 bases). This CDR3 spans 14 amino acids. Germline V lookup: CDR1 SEHNR, CDR2 FQNEAQ (reference sequence). The ends were cut back, 1 base at V and 8 bases at J, with 14 bases in the middle.

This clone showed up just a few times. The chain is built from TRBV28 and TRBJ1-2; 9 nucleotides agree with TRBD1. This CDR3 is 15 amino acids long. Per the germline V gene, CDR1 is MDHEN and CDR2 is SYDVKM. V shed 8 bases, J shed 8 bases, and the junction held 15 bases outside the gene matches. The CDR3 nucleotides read TGTGCCAGCTTGGACAGGGGATCCGATTCTTGGGGCTACACCTTC. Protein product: CASLDRGSDSWGYTF.

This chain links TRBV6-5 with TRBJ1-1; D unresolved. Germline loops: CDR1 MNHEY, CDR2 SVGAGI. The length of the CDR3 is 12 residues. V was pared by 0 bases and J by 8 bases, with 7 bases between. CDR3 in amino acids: CASSYSMQEAFF. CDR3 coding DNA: TGTGCCAGCAGTTACTCGATGCAGGAAGCTTTCTTT.

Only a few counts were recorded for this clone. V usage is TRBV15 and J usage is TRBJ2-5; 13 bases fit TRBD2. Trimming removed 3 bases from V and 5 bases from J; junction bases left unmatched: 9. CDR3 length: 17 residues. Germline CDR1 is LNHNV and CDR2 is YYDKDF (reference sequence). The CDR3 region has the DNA TGTGCCACCAGCAGCGACGGACTAGCGGGAGCTCCGGAGACCCAGTACTTC. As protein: CATSSDGLAGAPETQYF.

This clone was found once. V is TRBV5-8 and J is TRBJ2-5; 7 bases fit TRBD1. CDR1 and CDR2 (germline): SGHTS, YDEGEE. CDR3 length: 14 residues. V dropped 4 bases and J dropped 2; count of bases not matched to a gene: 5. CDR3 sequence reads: CASSLGTEQETQYF. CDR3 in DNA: TGTGCCAGCAGCCTCGGGACAGAACAAGAGACCCAGTACTTC.